The 8 T cell receptor beta chains below come from one sample, sequenced in a study of response to subunit inactivated influenza vaccine. TCRdb fed the RT-PCR reads into MiXCR, producing one record per CDR3 protein. This sample has hundreds of thousands of distinct CDR3 sequences, with approximately 15% found just once. The input for sequencing was PBMCs from blood, taken approximately 15 days before vaccination. The receptors come from a man aged 50 to 60 who received an inactivated influenza vaccine.

The chain is built from TRBV29-1 and TRBJ2-1, with 7 bases identical to TRBD2. In germline, CDR1 is SQVTM, CDR2 ANQGSEA. V trimming: 7 bases; J trimming: 8 bases; junction bases outside the gene matches: 11. This CDR3 has 13 amino acids. DNA of the CDR3: TGCAGCGCGAGCGGGACCCGGAGGGATGAGCAGTTCTTC. Protein product: CSASGTRRDEQFF.

Many counts were recorded for this clonotype. This sequence joins TRBV25-1 and TRBJ2-7, with 9 bases lining up with TRBD1. Germline lookup yields CDR1 MGHDK and CDR2 SYGVNS. This CDR3 is 14 amino acids long. The V segment lost 7 bases and the J segment 5 bases; nucleotides outside the gene matches: 9. CDR3 nucleotides: TGTGCCAGCACCTCCGGGACAGGGCTCCACGAGCAGTACTTC. Translated: CASTSGTGLHEQYF.

This clonotype has just a few counts. The chain has TRBV2 and TRBJ2-7, with D possibly being TRBD2 (6 bases). CDR1 is SNHLY, CDR2 FYNNEI, per germline. The CDR3 loop spans 17 amino acids. Trimming took 5 bases from V and 2 from J, leaving 22 bases between them. This CDR3 is CASSFFGVGGAPYEQYF. CDR3 nucleotide sequence: TGTGCCAGCAGTTTTTTCGGGGTAGGAGGGGCGCCCTACGAGCAGTACTTC.

The chain links TRBV18 to TRBJ2-1; a weak D match, TRBD2 (7 bases). Germline V gives CDR1 KGHSH, CDR2 LQKENI. This CDR3 has 16 residues. V dropped 3 bases and J dropped 5 bases, with 17 bases sitting between them. The CDR3 DNA reads as TGTGCCAGCTCACCCCCCGGCGGGGGCCTAGACAATGAGCAGTTCTTC. Translating gives CASSPPGGGLDNEQFF.

This clonotype has ten or more counts. The chain recombines TRBV12-3 or TRBV12-4 with TRBJ2-5; 15 positions match TRBD2. The CDR3 extends over 21 amino acids. J gave up 5 bases and V 1 base, and 17 bases lay outside the gene matches. The CDR3 DNA is TGTGCCAGCAGTTTAGTCGCCCCGACCGGGACTAGCGGGGGGCCTAGGGAGACCCAGTACTTC. Translating it yields CASSLVAPTGTSGGPRETQYF.

In the case of this clonotype: A junction end diverges from the germline sequence, so it may reflect a read error. The J gene is TRBJ2-3, the V gene TRBV15, with D possibly matching TRBD1 (5 bases). This CDR3 is built from 13 residues. The germline V gene has CDR1 LNHNV and CDR2 YYDKDF (reference sequence). The CDR3 bases are TGTACCACCAGCAGAGCAGGGCCAGATACGCAGTATTTT. Translation: CTTSRAGPDTQYF.

This clonotype was counted ten times or more. The chain links TRBV28 to TRBJ2-1, with D maybe TRBD2 (6 bases). CDR1 and CDR2 (germline): MDHEN, SYDVKM. The length of the CDR3 is 15 residues. Trimming removed 1 base at V and 8 bases at J, with 15 bases between. The CDR3 nucleotides are TGTGCCAGCAGTTTATTAGCGGTCGGGGGAGATGAGCAGTTCTTC. Its protein product is CASSLLAVGGDEQFF.

This rearrangement joins TRBV30 to TRBJ2-5; 7 bases match TRBD1. Trimming cost V 3 bases and J 5 bases; bases outside gene matches: 6. CDR1 is GTSNPN and CDR2 is SVGIG in the germline V gene (reference sequence). CDR3 size: 13 residues. Written as DNA, the CDR3 is TGTGCCTGGAGCCGCAGGGGGTTGGAGACCCAGTACTTC. Protein product: CAWSRRGLETQYF.